The 17 T cell receptor beta chains listed next were all sequenced from one sample in a study of tissue T cells after allogeneic stem cell transplantation. Using immunoSEQ multiplex PCR, the repertoire was profiled, and TCRdb retains in-frame clones only, with some absent. The sample has about 6,800 clones, under 75% seen once. The sample here was duodenum tissue, taken at autopsy. These receptors were taken from an older female donor with lung cancer.

This clone was observed a few times. V usage is TRBV12-3 or TRBV12-4 and J usage is TRBJ1-1; D call uncertain. This CDR3 is 11 amino acids long. Trimming took off 6 bases at V and 7 bases at J, with 9 bases between the two ends. CDR3: CASRRGGEAFF. CDR3 nucleotide sequence: TGTGCCAGCAGGCGAGGAGGTGAAGCTTTCTTT.

The gene calls are TRBV7-9 and TRBJ2-7; the match to TRBD1 covers 8 bases. CDR1 is SEHNR and CDR2 is FQNEAQ in the germline V gene (reference sequence). Trimming at V came to 1 base and at J to 5 bases, leaving 7 bases not matched to a gene. CDR3 size: 15 residues. CDR3 amino acids: CASSLGRQGIHEQYF. The CDR3 coding sequence is TGTGCCAGCAGCTTAGGGAGACAGGGGATCCACGAGCAGTACTTC. The entire variable domain, with the rest obtained from reference TRBV7-9 and TRBJ2-7, is as follows: DTGVSQNPRHKITKRGQNVTFRCDPISEHNRLYWYRQTLGQGPEFLTYFQNEAQLEKSRLLSDRFSAERPKGSFSTLEIQRTEQGDSAMYLCASSLGRQGIHEQYFGPGTRLTVT.

V is TRBV2 and J is TRBJ2-4, with TRBD2 matching over 8 bases. Germline V gives CDR1 SNHLY, CDR2 FYNNEI. After removal of 1 base from V and 0 bases from J, the junction contained 2 bases not matched to a gene. CDR3 size: 16 residues. CDR3 protein: CASSEERGLAKNIQYF. For the CDR3, the DNA is TGTGCCAGCAGTGAAGAGCGGGGGCTAGCCAAAAACATTCAGTACTTC.

The chain uses TRBV2 and TRBJ1-4; no definite D call. The CDR3 runs 14 residues. V shed 7 bases and J shed 1 base, with 10 bases lying between them. Per germline, CDR1 SNHLY and CDR2 FYNNEI. The CDR3 nucleotides are TGTGCCAGCACCCGGTCGAAAACTAATGAAAAACTGTTTTTT. This translates into CASTRSKTNEKLFF.

J is TRBJ2-1 and V is TRBV24-1; D is uncertain. The CDR3 length is 16 residues. Germline V gives CDR1 KGHDR, CDR2 SFDVKD. Trimming removed 2 bases at V and 0 bases at J, with 10 bases between. The CDR3 coding sequence is TGTGCCACCAGTGATTCGAGACGGAGCTCCTACAATGAGCAGTTCTTC. It translates to CATSDSRRSSYNEQFF.

By its share, this clone is medium-sized. The genes are TRBV15 and TRBJ2-1, with D perhaps being TRBD1 or TRBD2 (5 bases each). V was trimmed by 10 bases and J by 0 bases, leaving 13 bases between them. Looked up from germline, CDR1 is LNHNV and CDR2 is YYDKDF (reference sequence). The CDR3 has 14 amino acids. DNA of the CDR3: TGTGCCATCCGGGACGGTGGCTCCTACAATGAGCAGTTCTTC. Translation: CAIRDGGSYNEQFF.

This chain uses TRBV27 with TRBJ1-6, with D maybe TRBD1 (5 bases). Deletions cut 6 bases from V and 10 bases from J, with 13 bases between. The CDR3 consists of 13 residues. Germline V gives CDR1 MNHEY, CDR2 SMNVEV (reference sequence). The CDR3 is CASRYNRISPLHF. The CDR3 region has the DNA TGTGCCAGCAGATACAACAGGATCTCACCCCTCCACTTT.

This chain links TRBV24-1 with TRBJ2-3; D perhaps matches TRBD1 (5 bases). The V gene's germline CDR1 is KGHDR and CDR2 SFDVKD. Trimming shortened V by 2 bases and J by 5 bases, and 13 bases separated the two germline ends. This CDR3 spans 15 amino acids. This CDR3 reads CATSDSQPGQDTQYF. Written as DNA, the CDR3 is TGTGCCACCAGTGATTCTCAGCCAGGGCAAGATACGCAGTATTTT.

The chain recombines TRBV12-3 or TRBV12-4 with TRBJ1-1; D remains unclear. This CDR3 contains 13 residues. V shed 3 bases and J shed 2 bases, with 7 bases lying between them. Here the CDR3 reads CASSFRPNTEAFF. In DNA, the CDR3 is TGTGCCAGCAGTTTTAGGCCTAACACTGAAGCTTTCTTT.

The chain uses TRBV18 and TRBJ2-3; tentative D call: TRBD2 (7 bases). The V and J ends lost 3 bases and 6 bases respectively, with 16 bases between them. This CDR3 is 15 amino acids long. Germline loops: CDR1 KGHSH, CDR2 LQKENI. The CDR3: CASSPSRGAGDTQYF. The CDR3 nucleotides are TGTGCCAGCTCACCGAGTCGGGGGGCCGGGGATACGCAGTATTTT.

This clone came up a few times. The J gene is TRBJ1-4, the V gene TRBV15; perhaps TRBD1 as D (5 bases). The V gene's germline CDR1 is LNHNV and CDR2 YYDKDF (reference sequence). Trimming removed 0 bases at V and 10 bases at J, with 9 bases between. This CDR3 is 13 amino acids long. The CDR3 region has the DNA TGTGCCACCAGCAGAGATAACGGGGGAAAACTGTTTTTT. Protein product: CATSRDNGGKLFF.

This clone rates as medium-sized. The chain combines TRBV5-1 with TRBJ1-1; possibly TRBD1 for D (6 bases). Germline V lookup: CDR1 SGHRS, CDR2 YFSETQ. Trimming cost V 4 bases and J 0 bases, with 16 bases left between them. There are 16 residues in the CDR3. Here the CDR3 reads CASSPLGATMNTEAFF. The CDR3 DNA follows: TGCGCCAGCAGCCCACTGGGGGCGACAATGAACACTGAAGCTTTCTTT. The full variable domain, completed using reference TRBV5-1 and TRBJ1-1, is KAGVTQTPRYLIKTRGQQVTLSCSPISGHRSVSWYQQTPGQGLQFLFEYFSETQRNKGNFPGRFSGRQFSNSRSEMNVSTLELGDSALYLCASSPLGATMNTEAFFGQGTRLTVV.

Only a few counts were recorded for this clone. The chain links TRBV19 to TRBJ1-2; 7 positions agree with TRBD1. This CDR3 has 13 residues. Germline CDR1 LNHDA, CDR2 SQIVND (reference sequence). V dropped 2 bases and J dropped 10; count of bases not matched to a gene: 7. The CDR3 protein is CASSIRRGQDYTF. The CDR3 DNA is TGTGCCAGTAGTATACGGAGGGGGCAGGACTACACCTTC.

In its sample, this clone ranks as medium-sized. This chain joins TRBV24-1 and TRBJ2-3; no clear D gene. CDR3 size: 12 residues. The V gene lost 2 bases and the J gene lost 4 bases, with 3 bases spanning the gap. The germline gives CDR1 KGHDR, CDR2 SFDVKD. The CDR3 loop reads CATSDSADTQYF. In DNA, the CDR3 is TGTGCCACCAGTGATTCGGCAGATACGCAGTATTTT.

This clone has a handful of counts. The chain couples TRBV10-3 to TRBJ1-6; TRBD1 matches at 7 bases. V lost 2 bases to trimming and J lost 7 bases; unmatched junction nucleotides: 2. This CDR3 has 14 amino acids. The germline gives CDR1 ENHRY, CDR2 SYGVKD. CDR3 sequence (DNA): TGTGCCATCAGTGAGCGGGACAGCAATTCACCCCTCCACTTT. Residues: CAISERDSNSPLHF.

The V gene is TRBV19, the J gene TRBJ1-5; D is uncertain. The V gene's germline CDR1 is LNHDA and CDR2 SQIVND (reference sequence). This CDR3 has 13 residues. V gave up 4 bases and J gave up 5 bases, with 9 bases separating them. CDR3 coding DNA: TGTGCCAGTAGTAAAGGAGAGTATCAGCCCCAGCATTTT. Amino acid sequence: CASSKGEYQPQHF.

CDR3 amino acids: CASSLGTGGTEAFF. The CDR3 DNA is TGTGCCAGCAGCTTGGGAACAGGGGGCACTGAAGCTTTCTTT. The rearrangement uses TRBV5-6 and TRBJ1-1; 8 bases match TRBD1. The J segment lost 4 bases and the V segment lost 0 bases, leaving 2 bases of the junction unmatched. Germline V gene sequence: CDR1 SGHDT, CDR2 YYEEEE. This CDR3 contains 14 residues.